The 26 T cell receptor beta chains presented below share a single source sample, sequenced in a study of CD8+CD57+ T cells in acquired aplastic anemia. Genomic DNA acted as the template from which TCR beta VDJ combination and CDR3 sequence profiling were carried out. TCRdb re-derived calls from the reads in MiXCR, one entry per CDR3 protein. The sample records 95,000 to 120,000 distinct CDR3 sequences, 51% being singletons. The specimen sequenced was sorted CD4+, CD8+, or CD8+CD57+ T cells (not recorded which) from PBMCs. The receptors derive from a human donor in good health, serving as a control.

The chain recombines TRBV7-9 with TRBJ1-2; weak D call: TRBD1 (5 bases). The CDR3 spans 12 residues. In germline, CDR1 is SEHNR, CDR2 FQNEAQ (reference sequence). V gave up 7 bases and J gave up 6 bases, with 12 bases separating them. The CDR3 loop is CASTLVGDGYTF. The CDR3 coding sequence is TGTGCCAGCACCTTGGTAGGGGATGGCTACACCTTC.

The J gene is TRBJ1-2, the V gene TRBV24-1; D is unclear. There are 13 residues in the CDR3. Germline V gene data show CDR1 as KGHDR and CDR2 as SFDVKD. Trimming pared 6 bases from V and 8 bases from J, leaving 15 bases between. The CDR3: CATSFWAGKGYTF. Here the CDR3 DNA reads TGTGCCACCAGTTTCTGGGCGGGGAAGGGCTACACCTTC.

The sample holds many counts of this clonotype. This chain links TRBV6-2 or TRBV6-3 with TRBJ1-1; unclear D gene. This CDR3 is 14 amino acids long. Trimming left V 0 bases short and J 1 base short, with 6 bases between. CDR1 and CDR2 from the germline V gene are MNHEY and SVGEGT. CDR3 DNA sequence: TGTGCCAGCAGTTACTCACGAGCGAACACTGAAGCTTTCTTT. This encodes CASSYSRANTEAFF.

Worth noting for this clonotype: This may be a read error, as it is one base from a much larger clone. This rearrangement joins TRBV27 to TRBJ2-7, with D perhaps matching TRBD1 (7 bases). Germline CDR1 reads MNHEY; CDR2 reads SMNVEV (reference sequence). The CDR3 contains 14 residues. CDR3 sequence (DNA): TGTGCCAGCAGTCCGTCCCAGGGGGGCTACGAGCGGTACTTC. It encodes CASSPSQGGYERYF.

With regard to this clonotype: An end of the junction does not agree with germline; a read error may underlie this. The rearrangement uses TRBV25-1 and TRBJ2-3, with 7 bases fitting TRBD2. The germline V gene has CDR1 MGHDK and CDR2 SYGVNS. The CDR3 consists of 16 residues. CDR3 amino acids: CAGSEQLAGASDTQYF. In DNA, the CDR3 is TGTGCCGGCAGTGAACAGCTCGCGGGAGCGTCAGATACGCAGTATTTT.

V is TRBV25-1 and J is TRBJ1-2, with D possibly matching TRBD1 (6 bases). V was clipped by 5 bases and J by 5 bases, with 21 bases between them. The CDR3 consists of 16 residues. Looked up from germline, CDR1 is MGHDK and CDR2 is SYGVNS. This chain's CDR3 is CASSPTIQGPLYGYTF. The CDR3 region has the DNA TGTGCCAGCAGTCCCACCATTCAGGGGCCGTTATATGGCTACACCTTC.

The chain carries TRBV6-5 and TRBJ2-3; no definite D call. Germline assignment: CDR1 MNHEY and CDR2 SVGAGI. There are 16 residues in the CDR3. V dropped 0 bases and J dropped 2 bases, with 12 bases sitting between them. The CDR3, as DNA: TGTGCCAGCAGTTACTCTCCCTACCTATACACAGATACGCAGTATTTT. Amino acid sequence: CASSYSPYLYTDTQYF.

This clonotype appeared a single time. This chain uses TRBV2 with TRBJ1-2, with TRBD1 matching 7 bases. Trimming cost V 2 bases and J 8 bases; bases outside gene matches: 8. CDR3 length equals 14 residues. Germline CDR1 reads SNHLY; CDR2 reads FYNNEI. The CDR3 here is CASSESTGTSGYTF. The CDR3 nucleotides are TGTGCCAGCAGTGAATCGACAGGGACATCCGGCTACACCTTC.

Only one count was recorded for this clonotype. V and J are TRBV29-1 and TRBJ1-3; no definite D call. Germline V gene data show CDR1 as SQVTM and CDR2 as ANQGSEA. The CDR3 is 11 amino acids. Trimming took off 4 bases at V and 6 bases at J, with 7 bases between the two ends. This chain's CDR3 is CSVAHLNTIYF. CDR3 nucleotide sequence: TGCAGCGTTGCCCACTTAAACACCATATATTTT.

The sample holds many counts of this clonotype. The chain employs TRBV6-1 and TRBJ2-7, with D perhaps being TRBD1 or TRBD2 (5 bases each). From germline, CDR1 is MNHNS and CDR2 SASEGT. Trimming took 2 bases from V and 0 from J, leaving 14 bases between them. The CDR3 is 16 residues long. CDR3 in DNA: TGTGCCAGCAGTGAAAGCTCGGGGCAGAGCTCCTACGAGCAGTACTTC. This sequence encodes CASSESSGQSSYEQYF.

This clonotype was seen a handful of times. The V gene is TRBV30, the J gene TRBJ1-1; 8 bases agree with TRBD1. In germline, CDR1 is GTSNPN, CDR2 SVGIG (reference sequence). With 4 bases clipped from V and 5 bases from J, the junction kept 6 bases outside the gene matches. The CDR3 spans 13 residues. The CDR3 sequence is CAWISDRETEAFF. The CDR3 bases are TGTGCCTGGATTTCGGACAGGGAGACTGAAGCTTTCTTT.

This chain joins TRBV6-1 and TRBJ2-1; 13 bases line up with TRBD2. This CDR3 region has 16 residues. V shed 6 bases and J 4 bases; nucleotides not matched to a gene: 6. Germline V lookup: CDR1 MNHNS, CDR2 SASEGT. This CDR3 is CASSDLLAGGYNEQFF. In nucleotides, the CDR3 is TGTGCCAGCAGCGACCTACTAGCGGGGGGGTACAATGAGCAGTTCTTC.

This chain uses TRBV15 with TRBJ2-7; 8 bases agree with TRBD1. V lost 5 bases, J lost 7 bases, and 7 bases stayed unmatched. The CDR3 consists of 13 residues. The germline gives CDR1 LNHNV, CDR2 YYDKDF (reference sequence). CDR3 region: CATSPNDRGEQYF. In DNA, the CDR3 is TGTGCCACCAGCCCCAACGACAGGGGAGAGCAGTACTTC.

This chain uses TRBV9 with TRBJ2-7; 12 nucleotides align to TRBD2. The last part of the DNA fits TRBJ2-5 better; the J call may be wrong. Looked up from germline, CDR1 is SGDLS and CDR2 is YYNGEE. This CDR3 comprises 15 residues. CDR3 sequence: CASSLGLAGQETQYF. CDR3 nucleotide sequence: TGTGCCAGCAGCTTAGGACTAGCGGGGCAAGAGACCCAGTACTTC.

The chain joins TRBV20-1 to TRBJ2-1; 7 bases fit TRBD2. The V segment lost 2 bases and the J segment 10 bases; nucleotides outside the gene matches: 5. Germline V lookup: CDR1 DFQATT, CDR2 SNEGSKA (reference sequence). This CDR3 is built from 12 residues. The CDR3 bases are TGCAGTGCTAGACCGGGAGGACGGGAGCAGTTCTTC. This gives the protein CSARPGGREQFF.

The rearrangement joins TRBV2 to TRBJ1-2; D is perhaps TRBD1 (6 bases). The CDR3 loop spans 13 amino acids. Germline CDR1 and CDR2: SNHLY and FYNNEI. Deletions cut 3 bases from V and 4 bases from J, with 9 bases between. CDR3 sequence: CASSEKGGYGYTF. The CDR3 DNA reads as TGTGCCAGCAGTGAGAAGGGGGGCTATGGCTACACCTTC.

Turning to this clonotype: At one of its ends the junction is not consistent with the germline gene, which may arise from a read error. This sequence joins TRBV24-1 and TRBJ2-7; D may be TRBD2 (6 bases). This CDR3 contains 14 residues. CDR1 is KGHDR, CDR2 SFDVKD, per germline. This CDR3 is CAASDGGIPYERYF. For the CDR3, the DNA is TGTGCCGCCAGTGATGGAGGGATTCCCTACGAGCGGTACTTC.

This clonotype was counted between two and nine times. One end of the junction is discordant with germline, which a read error may explain. The chain couples TRBV24-1 to TRBJ1-6; D might be TRBD1 (5 bases). The CDR3 contains 16 residues. CDR1 is KGHDR, CDR2 SFDVKD, per germline. DNA of the CDR3: TGTGCCACCAGTGATTCGACAGCGCCGGGAGGGTCACCCCTCCGCTTT. Translating gives CATSDSTAPGGSPLRF.

As for this clonotype: Germline and junction disagree at one end, which may indicate a read error. The rearrangement joins TRBV19 to TRBJ1-2; TRBD1 matches 9 bases. CDR3 length equals 16 residues. Germline CDR1 and CDR2: LNHDA and SQIVND (reference sequence). For the CDR3, the DNA is TGTGCCAGTAGTATTTCTCTAGTTGGGGACAGGGTCGCACTACCCTTC. Protein: CASSISLVGDRVALPF.

The V and J genes are TRBV24-1 and TRBJ2-7; weak D call: TRBD1 (6 bases). The germline V gene has CDR1 KGHDR and CDR2 SFDVKD. The CDR3 is 15 amino acids. The V end lost 3 bases, the J end lost 7 bases, and 18 bases lay between the germline ends. CDR3 sequence (DNA): TGTGCCACCAGTGATCCCGGGACACCCTGGGGGGAGCAGTACTTC. Its translation is CATSDPGTPWGEQYF.

A few counts support this clonotype. This chain links TRBV19 with TRBJ1-2, with unresolved D. Germline V gene data show CDR1 as LNHDA and CDR2 as SQIVND (reference sequence). The CDR3 sequence is 11 residues long. The V end lost 3 bases, the J end lost 4 bases, and 3 bases lay between the germline ends. The DNA for the CDR3 is TGTGCCAGTAGTATGGGCTATGGCTACACCTTC. Translated: CASSMGYGYTF.

This CDR3 reads CASSLGLAGGLGELFF. The CDR3, as DNA: TGTGCCAGCAGCCTGGGACTAGCGGGGGGGCTGGGGGAGCTGTTTTTT. The chain couples TRBV11-2 to TRBJ2-2, with 16 positions matching TRBD2. With 5 bases clipped from V and 8 bases from J, the junction kept 5 bases outside the gene matches. This CDR3 has 16 residues. CDR1 is SGHAT and CDR2 is FQNNGV in the germline V gene.

The genes are TRBV7-2 and TRBJ2-2, with TRBD1 matching 9 bases. This CDR3 is 15 amino acids long. Germline CDR1 reads SGHTA; CDR2 reads FQGNSA. The ends lost 5 bases at V and 5 bases at J; junction bases unmatched: 6. The CDR3 loop is CASSDTGGATGELFF. The CDR3 DNA reads TGTGCCAGCAGCGATACAGGGGGCGCGACCGGGGAGCTGTTTTTT.

This clonotype was detected ten times or more. The J gene is TRBJ1-2, the V gene TRBV11-1, with 8 bases that match TRBD1. Germline lookup yields CDR1 SGHAT and CDR2 FQDESV (reference sequence). This CDR3 spans 20 amino acids. The junction had 24 bases not matched to a gene; V was cut back by 5 bases and J by 4 bases. The CDR3 here is CASSTTGTEQGVPDIYGYTF. The CDR3 region has the DNA TGTGCCAGCAGCACCACCGGTACCGAACAGGGGGTTCCTGATATCTATGGCTACACCTTC.

This chain connects TRBV27 to TRBJ2-1; 9 bases are a match to TRBD2. J lost 4 bases, V lost 3 bases, and 4 bases had no gene match. Germline assignment: CDR1 MNHEY and CDR2 SMNVEV (reference sequence). The CDR3 is made up of 15 amino acids. Written as DNA, the CDR3 is TGTGCCAGCAGTTTGGCGGGGGGGCAGTACAATGAGCAGTTCTTC. Translating gives CASSLAGGQYNEQFF.

The V and J genes are TRBV10-3 and TRBJ1-6; D possibly corresponds to TRBD1 (6 bases). The CDR3 is made up of 15 amino acids. CDR1 and CDR2 (germline): ENHRY, SYGVKD. Trimming shortened V by 3 bases and J by 10 bases, and 16 bases separated the two germline ends. For the CDR3, the DNA is TGTGCCATCAGTGACGGGTACAGGGAAGAATCACCCCTCCACTTT. Protein product: CAISDGYREESPLHF.